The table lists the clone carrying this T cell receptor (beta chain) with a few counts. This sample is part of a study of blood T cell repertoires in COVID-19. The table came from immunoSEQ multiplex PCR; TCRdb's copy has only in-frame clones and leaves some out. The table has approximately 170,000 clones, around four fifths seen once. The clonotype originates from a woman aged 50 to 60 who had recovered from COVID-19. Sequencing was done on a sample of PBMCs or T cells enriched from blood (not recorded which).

The CDR3 region has the DNA TGTGCCAGCAGCTTAGTTGAGGGGGCTAATGAAAAACTGTTTTTT. The encoded protein is CASSLVEGANEKLFF. This chain connects TRBV7-9 to TRBJ1-4; TRBD1 is a possible D gene (6 bases). The V gene lost 1 base and the J gene lost 3 bases, with 9 bases spanning the gap. This CDR3 has 15 amino acids. Germline CDR1 and CDR2: SEHNR and FQNEAQ (reference sequence).